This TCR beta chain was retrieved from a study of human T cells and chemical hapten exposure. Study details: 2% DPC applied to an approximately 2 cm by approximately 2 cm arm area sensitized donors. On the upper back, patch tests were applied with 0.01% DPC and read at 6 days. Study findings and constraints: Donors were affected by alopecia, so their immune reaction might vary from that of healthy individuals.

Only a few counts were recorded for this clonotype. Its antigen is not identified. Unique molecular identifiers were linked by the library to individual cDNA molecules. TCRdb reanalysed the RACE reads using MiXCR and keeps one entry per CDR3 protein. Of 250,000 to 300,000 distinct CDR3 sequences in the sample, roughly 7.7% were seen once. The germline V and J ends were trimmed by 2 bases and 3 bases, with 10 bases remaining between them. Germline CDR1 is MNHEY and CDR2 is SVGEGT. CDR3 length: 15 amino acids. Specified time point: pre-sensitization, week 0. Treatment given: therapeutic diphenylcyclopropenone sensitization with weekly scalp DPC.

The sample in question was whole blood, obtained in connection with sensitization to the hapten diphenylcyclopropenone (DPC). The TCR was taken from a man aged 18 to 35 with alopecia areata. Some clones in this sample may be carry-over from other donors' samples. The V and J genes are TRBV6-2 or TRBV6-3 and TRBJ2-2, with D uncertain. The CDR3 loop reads CASSYVLTHTGELFF. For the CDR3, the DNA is TGTGCCAGCAGTTACGTTCTAACTCACACCGGGGAGCTGTTTTTT.